The 25 T cell receptor beta chains presented below share a single source sample, sequenced in a study of T cell responses to AZD1222 COVID-19 vaccine (TCRdb year 2021). Read against the paper, the sample's time point label means: about 28 days (+/-7) after the second vaccine dose. The library was obtained by the immunoSEQ multiplex PCR assay. TCRdb carries this immuneACCESS record with in-frame sequences only. Its versions omit some clonotypes, under half of them owing to an unresolved V gene in the studies checked, with the rest unexplained. This sample lists about 110,000 clones; about 90% were detected once. The top ten clonotypes cover 4.5% to 6% of the sample. The sample in question was peripheral blood, obtained 28 days after the second AZD1222 dose. Every receptor here comes from an adult who received the AZD1222 COVID-19 vaccine.

This clone occurred once. The chain couples TRBV28 to TRBJ1-6, with D possibly matching TRBD1 (5 bases). This CDR3 is built from 15 residues. The V and J ends lost 4 bases and 9 bases respectively, with 16 bases between them. CDR1 MDHEN and CDR2 SYDVKM come from the germline V gene. CDR3 sequence reads: CASSSGTAGLSPLHF. The CDR3, as DNA: TGTGCCAGCAGTTCCGGGACCGCGGGTCTTTCACCCCTCCACTTT.

The chain recombines TRBV18 with TRBJ1-1, with D unresolved. The V and J ends lost 1 base and 4 bases respectively, with 10 bases between them. The CDR3 extends over 14 amino acids. In germline, CDR1 is KGHSH, CDR2 LQKENI. The CDR3 bases are TGTGCCAGCTCACCACGACTTGAGGGCACTGAAGCTTTCTTT. Protein product: CASSPRLEGTEAFF.

The chain employs TRBV2 and TRBJ1-4; D uncertain. Trimming took off 6 bases at V and 1 base at J, with 12 bases between the two ends. CDR3 length: 15 amino acids. In germline, CDR1 is SNHLY, CDR2 FYNNEI. The chain's CDR3 is CASRRREGTNEKLFF. CDR3 nucleotide sequence: TGTGCCAGCAGGCGAAGAGAGGGAACTAATGAAAAACTGTTTTTT. Complete variable domain (other parts from reference TRBV2 and TRBJ1-4): EPEVTQTPSHQVTQMGQEVILRCVPISNHLYFYWYRQILGQKVEFLVSFYNNEISEKSEIFDDQFSVERPDGSNFTLKIRSTKLEDSAMYFCASRRREGTNEKLFFGSGTQLSVL.

The rearrangement joins TRBV4-2 to TRBJ1-3; no clear D gene. The CDR3 runs 13 residues. Germline V CDR1 and CDR2: LGHNA, YNFKEQ. V lost 8 bases and J 3 bases, leaving 11 bases between the germline ends. The CDR3 region is CASSGRFGNTIYF. CDR3 nucleotide sequence: TGTGCCAGCTCAGGCAGGTTTGGAAACACCATATATTTT.

V gene TRBV19 combines with J gene TRBJ2-7; TRBD1 might be the D (6 bases). This CDR3 is built from 15 residues. The ends were cut back, 5 bases at V and 5 bases at J, with 19 bases in the middle. CDR1 is LNHDA and CDR2 is SQIVND in the germline V gene (reference sequence). The CDR3 protein is CASSWGQGQWDEQYF. The CDR3 DNA reads TGTGCCAGTAGTTGGGGGCAAGGGCAGTGGGACGAGCAGTACTTC.

The chain links TRBV5-1 to TRBJ2-3, with a tentative D call TRBD2 (5 bases). The CDR3 runs to 16 residues. V was clipped by 0 bases and J by 2 bases, with 13 bases between them. The germline V gene has CDR1 SGHRS and CDR2 YFSETQ. CDR3 protein: CASSLAFGIFTDTQYF. In DNA, the CDR3 is TGCGCCAGCAGCTTGGCATTCGGGATATTCACAGATACGCAGTATTTT.

The V gene is TRBV11-2, the J gene TRBJ1-1; tentative D call: TRBD1 (5 bases). Trimming cost V 2 bases and J 8 bases, with 9 bases left between them. The CDR3 sequence is 12 residues long. In germline, CDR1 is SGHAT, CDR2 FQNNGV. The CDR3 loop reads CASSLIDREAFF. CDR3 nucleotides: TGTGCCAGCAGCTTAATCGACAGAGAAGCTTTCTTT.

The chain couples TRBV9 to TRBJ1-1; TRBD1 is a possible D gene (6 bases). Trimming removed 4 bases at V and 0 bases at J, with 19 bases between. Germline assignment: CDR1 SGDLS and CDR2 YYNGEE. The length of the CDR3 is 17 residues. CDR3 in DNA: TGTGCCAGCAGCCGCGGGACACAGATTTCCTTGAACACTGAAGCTTTCTTT. Encoded protein: CASSRGTQISLNTEAFF.

The chain's CDR3 is CASSSTAGQTSEQYF. The CDR3 region has the DNA TGTGCCAGCAGCTCGACGGCGGGACAAACCTCCGAGCAGTACTTC. J is TRBJ2-7 and V is TRBV11-1, with D perhaps being TRBD1 or TRBD2 (6 bases each). CDR1 SGHAT and CDR2 FQDESV come from the germline V gene (reference sequence). The CDR3 length is 15 residues. The V gene lost 4 bases and the J gene lost 6 bases, with 19 bases spanning the gap.

The chain is built from TRBV15 and TRBJ1-4; D possibly corresponds to TRBD1 (5 bases). V gave up 0 bases and J gave up 2 bases, with 13 bases separating them. Germline-derived CDR1 and CDR2 are LNHNV and YYDKDF (reference sequence). The CDR3 is 17 residues long. The CDR3 DNA is TGTGCCACCAGCAGAGAGGGGGTTTTGAGGACTAATGAAAAACTGTTTTTT. Residues: CATSREGVLRTNEKLFF.

The rearrangement uses TRBV6-6 and TRBJ1-2; no clear D gene. Germline V gene sequence: CDR1 MNHNY, CDR2 SVGAGI (reference sequence). The CDR3 is 12 amino acids. V lost 7 bases, J lost 5 bases, and 11 bases lay in between. Here the CDR3 DNA reads TGTGCCAGCAAACCCGGGGATTATGGCTACACCTTC. Translating gives CASKPGDYGYTF.

This chain connects TRBV11-3 to TRBJ2-7; 9 nucleotides align to TRBD1. The trim removed 5 bases at V and 4 bases at J, leaving 6 bases unmatched. Germline CDR1 is SGHNT and CDR2 is YENEEA. The CDR3 is 14 residues long. The CDR3 bases are TGTGCCAGCAGCCCAGGGACAGGGACATACGAGCAGTACTTC. Protein: CASSPGTGTYEQYF.

The chain combines TRBV7-2 with TRBJ2-2; D tentatively fits TRBD1 or TRBD2 (6 bases each). V lost 5 bases and J 4 bases, leaving 17 bases between the germline ends. In germline, CDR1 is SGHTA, CDR2 FQGNSA. The CDR3 has 16 amino acids. CDR3 DNA: TGTGCCAGCAGCGCCGTCGCGGGGACACTCACCGGGGAGCTGTTTTTT. Translating it yields CASSAVAGTLTGELFF.

This rearrangement joins TRBV27 to TRBJ2-5; 8 bases match TRBD1. Germline CDR1 and CDR2: MNHEY and SMNVEV (reference sequence). The CDR3 loop spans 17 amino acids. J was trimmed by 4 bases and V by 3 bases; bases with no gene match: 13. CDR3 bases: TGTGCCAGCAGTTTCGCTACTCGGGCAGGGGGCAGAGAGACCCAGTACTTC. This gives the protein CASSFATRAGGRETQYF.

The rearrangement uses TRBV25-1 and TRBJ2-7, with TRBD1 as a possible D gene (5 bases). The germline V gene has CDR1 MGHDK and CDR2 SYGVNS. The V gene lost 4 bases and the J gene lost 6 bases, with 13 bases spanning the gap. The CDR3 runs 13 residues. CDR3 sequence reads: CASSVGPRGEQYF. The CDR3 DNA reads TGTGCCAGCAGTGTTGGACCTAGGGGCGAGCAGTACTTC.

The chain couples TRBV4-1 to TRBJ2-1; 14 positions agree with TRBD2. The ends lost 3 bases at V and 7 bases at J; junction bases unmatched: 2. The CDR3 is made up of 15 amino acids. Germline CDR1 is MGHRA and CDR2 is YSYEKL. The CDR3 is CASSQGLAGVNEQFF. For the CDR3, the DNA is TGCGCCAGCAGCCAGGGACTAGCGGGGGTTAATGAGCAGTTCTTC.

This chain links TRBV27 with TRBJ1-5; 9 bases fit TRBD1. CDR1 and CDR2 (germline): MNHEY, SMNVEV (reference sequence). The CDR3 is 14 residues long. V shed 5 bases, J shed 7 bases, and the junction held 6 bases outside the gene matches. CDR3: CASSPGTGRQPQHF. The CDR3 nucleotides are TGTGCCAGCAGTCCCGGGACAGGGAGGCAGCCCCAGCATTTT.

The V call is TRBV7-9, the J call TRBJ1-1; D remains ambiguous. Germline-derived CDR1 and CDR2 are SEHNR and FQNEAQ (reference sequence). The CDR3 has 13 amino acids. Trimming removed 2 bases at V and 3 bases at J, with 7 bases between. CDR3 sequence: CASSLIGYTEAFF. The CDR3 bases are TGTGCCAGCAGCTTAATTGGTTACACTGAAGCTTTCTTT.

The CDR3 DNA reads TGTGCCAGCAGCCAAGTAGGGTATTGGCCTTACAATGAGCAGTTCTTC. Translation: CASSQVGYWPYNEQFF. J is TRBJ2-1 and V is TRBV11-3, with no clear D. Germline CDR1 reads SGHNT; CDR2 reads YENEEA. The CDR3 covers 16 residues. V shed 5 bases and J shed 4 bases, with 18 bases lying between them.

V and J are TRBV27 and TRBJ1-2; D gene unclear. The CDR3 runs to 12 residues. The V end lost 10 bases, the J end lost 8 bases, and 17 bases lay between the germline ends. CDR1 is MNHEY and CDR2 is SMNVEV in the germline V gene (reference sequence). CDR3 sequence: CATGLSRSGYTF. The CDR3 DNA follows: TGTGCCACCGGTCTATCTAGATCGGGCTACACCTTC.

This chain connects TRBV19 to TRBJ1-2; 7 nucleotides match TRBD1. The V and J ends lost 10 bases and 2 bases, in that order; junction bases with no gene match: 7. Germline V gene lookup returns CDR1 LNHDA and CDR2 SQIVND (reference sequence). This CDR3 is 13 amino acids long. The CDR3 protein is CATETGTNYGYTF. The CDR3 nucleotides are TGTGCCACTGAGACAGGGACCAACTATGGCTACACCTTC.

The rearrangement joins TRBV5-5 to TRBJ2-7, with 7 bases aligning to TRBD1. V was clipped by 1 base and J by 0 bases; unmatched bases: 4. CDR1 is SGHKS and CDR2 is YYEKEE in the germline V gene (reference sequence). This CDR3 has 15 residues. CDR3 sequence: CASSLSGQVSYEQYF. The CDR3 bases are TGTGCCAGCAGCTTGTCTGGACAGGTCTCCTACGAGCAGTACTTC.

This sequence joins TRBV6-6 and TRBJ1-6; D possibly corresponds to TRBD1 (5 bases). Germline V gene sequence: CDR1 MNHNY, CDR2 SVGAGI (reference sequence). The V end was cut by 2 bases, the J end by 9 bases, with 17 bases between. CDR3 size: 16 residues. The CDR3 coding sequence is TGTGCCAGCAGTTACCCCCCGGGGCCCTTGAGTTCACCCCTCCACTTT. The encoded protein is CASSYPPGPLSSPLHF.

The J gene is TRBJ1-1, the V gene TRBV18; TRBD1 agrees at 10 bases. CDR3 length equals 15 residues. Germline V gene data show CDR1 as KGHSH and CDR2 as LQKENI. J was trimmed by 5 bases and V by 0 bases; bases with no gene match: 3. The CDR3 protein is CASSPPRDRGTEAFF. DNA of the CDR3: TGTGCCAGCTCACCACCTCGGGACAGGGGAACTGAAGCTTTCTTT.

The chain links TRBV18 to TRBJ2-2, with a possible D match to TRBD2 (6 bases). Germline lookup yields CDR1 KGHSH and CDR2 LQKENI. This CDR3 is built from 16 residues. The ends were cut back, 1 base at V and 1 base at J, with 10 bases in the middle. The CDR3 nucleotides read TGTGCCAGCTCACCACGGGGAGGCCTGAACACCGGGGAGCTGTTTTTT. It is translated as CASSPRGGLNTGELFF.